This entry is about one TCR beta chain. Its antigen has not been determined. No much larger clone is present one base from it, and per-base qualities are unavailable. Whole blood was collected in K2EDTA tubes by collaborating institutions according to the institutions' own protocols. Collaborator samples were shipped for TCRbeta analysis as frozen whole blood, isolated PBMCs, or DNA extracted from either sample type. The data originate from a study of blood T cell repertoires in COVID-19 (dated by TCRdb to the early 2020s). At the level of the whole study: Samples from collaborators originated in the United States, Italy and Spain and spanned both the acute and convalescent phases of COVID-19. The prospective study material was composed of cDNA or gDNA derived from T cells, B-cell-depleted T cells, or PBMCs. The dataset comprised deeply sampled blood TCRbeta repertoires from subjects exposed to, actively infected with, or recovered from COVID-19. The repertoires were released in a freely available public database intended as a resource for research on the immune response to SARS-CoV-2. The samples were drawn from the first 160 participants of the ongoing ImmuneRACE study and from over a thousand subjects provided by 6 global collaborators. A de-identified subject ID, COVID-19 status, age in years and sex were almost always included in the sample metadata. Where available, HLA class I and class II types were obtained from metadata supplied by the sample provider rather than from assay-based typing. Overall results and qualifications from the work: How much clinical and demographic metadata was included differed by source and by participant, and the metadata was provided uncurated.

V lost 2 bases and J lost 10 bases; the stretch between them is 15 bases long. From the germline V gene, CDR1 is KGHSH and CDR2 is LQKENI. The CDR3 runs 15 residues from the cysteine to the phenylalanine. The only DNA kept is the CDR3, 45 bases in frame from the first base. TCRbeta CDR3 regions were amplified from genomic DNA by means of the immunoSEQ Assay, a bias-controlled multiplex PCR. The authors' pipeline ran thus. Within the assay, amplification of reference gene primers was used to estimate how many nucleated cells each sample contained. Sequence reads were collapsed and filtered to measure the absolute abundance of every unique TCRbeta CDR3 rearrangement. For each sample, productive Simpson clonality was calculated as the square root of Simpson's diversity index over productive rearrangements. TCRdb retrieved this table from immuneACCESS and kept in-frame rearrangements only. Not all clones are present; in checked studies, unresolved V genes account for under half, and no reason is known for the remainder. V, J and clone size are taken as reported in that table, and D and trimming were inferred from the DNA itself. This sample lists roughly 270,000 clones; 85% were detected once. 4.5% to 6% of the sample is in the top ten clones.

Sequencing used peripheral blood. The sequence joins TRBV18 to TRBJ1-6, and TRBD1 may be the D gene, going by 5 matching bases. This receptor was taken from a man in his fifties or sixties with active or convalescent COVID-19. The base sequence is TGTGCCAGCTCACCAAGTGGACGGGGGATGTCACCCCTCCACTTT. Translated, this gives CASSPSGRGMSPLHF.